This record concerns one TCR beta chain sequence. The antigen is unknown. It was with 60 Vbeta and 13 Jbeta primers that the PCR ran. The table came from immunoSEQ multiplex PCR; TCRdb's copy has only in-frame clones and leaves some out. The sample has around 100,000 clones, about three fifths seen once. The sample originates from a study of cytomegalovirus exposure and HLA in healthy donors. Study results and caveats: According to a later analysis, most TCR beta chains associated with CMV appeared HLA-restricted.

CDR1 and CDR2 (germline): MDHEN, SYDVKM. This CDR3 spans 16 amino acids. V was cut by 7 bases and J by 7 bases, with 22 bases left in between. The genes are TRBV28 and TRBJ2-2; D perhaps matches TRBD1 (6 bases). This sequence was found in a man aged 25-40 years in good health and CMV-seronegative. Sequencing used PBMCs. This CDR3 is CASNHPGQNRGGELFF. For the CDR3, the DNA is TGTGCCAGCAATCACCCTGGACAGAATAGGGGCGGGGAGCTGTTTTTT.